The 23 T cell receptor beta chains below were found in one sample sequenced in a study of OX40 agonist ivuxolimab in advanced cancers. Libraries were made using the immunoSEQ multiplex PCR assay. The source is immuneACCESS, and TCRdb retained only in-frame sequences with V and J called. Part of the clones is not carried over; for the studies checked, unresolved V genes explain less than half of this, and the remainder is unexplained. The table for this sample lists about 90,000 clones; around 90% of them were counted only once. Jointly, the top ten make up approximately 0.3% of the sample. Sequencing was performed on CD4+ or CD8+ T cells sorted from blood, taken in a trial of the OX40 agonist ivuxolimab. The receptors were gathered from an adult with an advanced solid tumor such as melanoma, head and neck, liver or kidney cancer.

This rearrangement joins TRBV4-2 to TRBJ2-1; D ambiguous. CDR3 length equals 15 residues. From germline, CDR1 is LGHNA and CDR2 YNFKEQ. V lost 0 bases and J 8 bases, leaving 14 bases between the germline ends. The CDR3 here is CASSQDLVRTDEQFF. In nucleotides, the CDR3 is TGTGCCAGCAGCCAAGACCTAGTTAGGACCGATGAGCAGTTCTTC.

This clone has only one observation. As DNA, the CDR3 is TGTGCCAGCAGCAAGTCAGGGCAGGGCCAAAACATTCAGTACTTC. Translating gives CASSKSGQGQNIQYF. The chain joins TRBV7-2 to TRBJ2-4; TRBD1 is a possible D gene (5 bases). Per the germline V gene, CDR1 is SGHTA and CDR2 is FQGNSA. Trimming took 5 bases from V and 5 from J, leaving 16 bases between them. CDR3 length equals 15 residues.

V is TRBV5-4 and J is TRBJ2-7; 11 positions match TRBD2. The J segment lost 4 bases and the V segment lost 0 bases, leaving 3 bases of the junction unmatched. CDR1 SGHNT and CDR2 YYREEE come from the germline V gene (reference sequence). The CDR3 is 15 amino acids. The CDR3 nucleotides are TGTGCCAGCAGCTTGGAGACTAGCGGGATTTACGAGCAGTACTTC. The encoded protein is CASSLETSGIYEQYF.

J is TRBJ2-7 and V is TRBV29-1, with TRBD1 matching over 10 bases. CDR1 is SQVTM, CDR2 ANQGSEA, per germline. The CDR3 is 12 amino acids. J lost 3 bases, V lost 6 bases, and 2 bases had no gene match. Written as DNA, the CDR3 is TGCAGCGTAGGGACAGGGGTCTACGAGCAGTACTTC. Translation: CSVGTGVYEQYF.

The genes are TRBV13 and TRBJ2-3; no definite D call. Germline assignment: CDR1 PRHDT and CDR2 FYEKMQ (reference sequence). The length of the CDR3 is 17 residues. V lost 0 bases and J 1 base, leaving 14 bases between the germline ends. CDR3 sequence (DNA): TGTGCCAGCAGCTTAGGGGGAAGGGTTGATGGCACAGATACGCAGTATTTT. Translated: CASSLGGRVDGTDTQYF.

CDR3 sequence (DNA): TGTGCCACCAGCAGTGGGCAGGGTGAAGCTGGAAACACCATATATTTT. This translates into CATSSGQGEAGNTIYF. V usage is TRBV15 and J usage is TRBJ1-3; TRBD1 might be the D (5 bases). The CDR3 length is 16 residues. Germline CDR1 LNHNV, CDR2 YYDKDF (reference sequence). V lost 3 bases, J lost 2 bases, and 14 bases lay in between.

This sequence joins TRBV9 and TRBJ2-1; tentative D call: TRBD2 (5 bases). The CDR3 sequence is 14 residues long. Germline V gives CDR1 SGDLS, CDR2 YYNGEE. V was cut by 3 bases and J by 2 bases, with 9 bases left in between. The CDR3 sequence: CASSATRTYNEQFF. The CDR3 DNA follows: TGTGCCAGCAGCGCAACTAGGACCTACAATGAGCAGTTCTTC.

The CDR3 DNA reads TGTGCCAGCAGCTTAGCGTCAAGGACAGCGAACACTGAAGCTTTCTTT. Translating gives CASSLASRTANTEAFF. This rearrangement joins TRBV7-2 to TRBJ1-1; possible D gene TRBD1, 6 bases. The CDR3 has 16 residues. Trimming took off 0 bases at V and 1 base at J, with 12 bases between the two ends. CDR1 and CDR2 (germline): SGHTA, FQGNSA.

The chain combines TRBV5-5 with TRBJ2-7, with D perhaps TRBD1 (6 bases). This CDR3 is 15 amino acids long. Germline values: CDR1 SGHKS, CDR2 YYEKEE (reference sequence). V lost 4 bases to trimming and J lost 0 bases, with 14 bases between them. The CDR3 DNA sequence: TGTGCCAGCAGCCCTGGGACACCGAGCTCCTACGAGCAGTACTTC. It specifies CASSPGTPSSYEQYF. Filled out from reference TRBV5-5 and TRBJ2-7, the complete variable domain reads DAGVTQSPTHLIKTRGQQVTLRCSPISGHKSVSWYQQVLGQGPQFIFQYYEKEERGRGNFPDRFSARQFPNYSSELNVNALLLGDSALYLCASSPGTPSSYEQYFGPGTRLTVT.

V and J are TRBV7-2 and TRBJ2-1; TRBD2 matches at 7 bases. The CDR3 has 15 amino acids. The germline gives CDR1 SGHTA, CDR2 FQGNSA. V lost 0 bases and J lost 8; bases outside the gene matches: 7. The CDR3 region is CASSLAGGPRHEQFF. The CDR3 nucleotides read TGTGCCAGCAGCTTAGCGGGAGGGCCGAGACATGAGCAGTTCTTC.

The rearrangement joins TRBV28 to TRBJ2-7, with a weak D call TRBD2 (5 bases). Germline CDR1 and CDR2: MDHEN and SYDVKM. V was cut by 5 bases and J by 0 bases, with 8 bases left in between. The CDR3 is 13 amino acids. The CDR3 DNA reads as TGTGCCAGCAGTCTCGCGGGCTCCTACGAGCAGTACTTC. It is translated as CASSLAGSYEQYF.

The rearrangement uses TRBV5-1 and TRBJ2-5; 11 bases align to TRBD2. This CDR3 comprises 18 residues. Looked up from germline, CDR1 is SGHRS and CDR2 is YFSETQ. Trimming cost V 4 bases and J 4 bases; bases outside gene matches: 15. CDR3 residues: CASSRGTSGTPVIETQYF. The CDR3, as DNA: TGCGCCAGCAGCCGGGGGACTAGCGGAACCCCCGTGATAGAGACCCAGTACTTC.

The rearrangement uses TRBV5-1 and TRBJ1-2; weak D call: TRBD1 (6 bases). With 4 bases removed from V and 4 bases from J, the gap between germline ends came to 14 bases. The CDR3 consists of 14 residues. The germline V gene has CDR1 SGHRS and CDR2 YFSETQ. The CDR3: CASSEQGFGYGYTF. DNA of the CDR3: TGCGCCAGCAGCGAACAGGGCTTCGGCTATGGCTACACCTTC. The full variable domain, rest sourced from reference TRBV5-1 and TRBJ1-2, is KAGVTQTPRYLIKTRGQQVTLSCSPISGHRSVSWYQQTPGQGLQFLFEYFSETQRNKGNFPGRFSGRQFSNSRSEMNVSTLELGDSALYLCASSEQGFGYGYTFGSGTRLTVV.

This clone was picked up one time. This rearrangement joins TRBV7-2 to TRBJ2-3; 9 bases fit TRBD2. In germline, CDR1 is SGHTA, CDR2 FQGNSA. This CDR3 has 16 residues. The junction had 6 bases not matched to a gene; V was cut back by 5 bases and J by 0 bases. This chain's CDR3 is CASSPRLAVSTDTQYF. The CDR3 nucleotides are TGTGCCAGCAGCCCCCGACTAGCGGTTAGCACAGATACGCAGTATTTT. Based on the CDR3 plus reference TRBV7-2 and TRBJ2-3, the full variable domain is GAGVSQSPSNKVTEKGKDVELRCDPISGHTALYWYRQSLGQGLEFLIYFQGNSAPDKSGLPSDRFSAERTGGSVSTLTIQRTQQEDSAVYLCASSPRLAVSTDTQYFGPGTRLTVL.

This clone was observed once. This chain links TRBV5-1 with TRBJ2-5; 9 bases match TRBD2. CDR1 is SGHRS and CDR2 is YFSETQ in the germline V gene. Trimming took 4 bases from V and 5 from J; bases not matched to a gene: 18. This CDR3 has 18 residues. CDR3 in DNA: TGCGCCAGCAGCCCGAGAAGTAGCGGGAGTTCAACCGTCGAGACCCAGTACTTC. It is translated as CASSPRSSGSSTVETQYF.

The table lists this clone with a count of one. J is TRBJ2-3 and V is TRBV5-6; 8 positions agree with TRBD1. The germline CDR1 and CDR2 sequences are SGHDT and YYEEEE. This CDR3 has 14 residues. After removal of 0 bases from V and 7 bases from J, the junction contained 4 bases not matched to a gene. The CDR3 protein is CASSLGRGQYTQYF. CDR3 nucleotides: TGTGCCAGCAGCTTGGGCAGGGGGCAATATACGCAGTATTTT.

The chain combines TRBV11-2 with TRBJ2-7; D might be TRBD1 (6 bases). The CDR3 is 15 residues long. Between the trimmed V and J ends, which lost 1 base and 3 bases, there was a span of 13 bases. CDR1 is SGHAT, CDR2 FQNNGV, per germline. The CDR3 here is CASSLVYGQNYEQYF. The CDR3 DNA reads TGTGCCAGCAGCTTAGTTTACGGACAGAACTACGAGCAGTACTTC.

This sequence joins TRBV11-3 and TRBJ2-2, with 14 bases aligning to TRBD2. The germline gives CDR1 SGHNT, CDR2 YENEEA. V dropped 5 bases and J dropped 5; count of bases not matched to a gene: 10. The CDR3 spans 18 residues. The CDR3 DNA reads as TGTGCCAGCAGCCACCGATGGGGGACTAGCGGGAGTACCGGGGAGCTGTTTTTT. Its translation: CASSHRWGTSGSTGELFF.

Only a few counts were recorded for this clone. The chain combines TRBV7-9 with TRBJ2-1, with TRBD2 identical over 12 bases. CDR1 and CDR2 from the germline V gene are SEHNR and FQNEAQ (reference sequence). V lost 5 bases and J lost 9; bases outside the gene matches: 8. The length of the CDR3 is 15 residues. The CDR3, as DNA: TGTGCCAGCAGCATCGGACTAGCGGGGAGGGGTGAGCAGTTCTTC. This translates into CASSIGLAGRGEQFF.

This chain's CDR3 is CASSLGSSSGSRVGTGELFF. CDR3 coding DNA: TGCGCCAGCAGCTTGGGGAGCTCTAGCGGGTCTCGAGTAGGGACCGGGGAGCTGTTTTTT. The chain couples TRBV5-1 to TRBJ2-2; 8 bases are a match to TRBD2. CDR3 length: 20 residues. V lost 0 bases and J lost 5; bases outside the gene matches: 18. Germline V gene sequence: CDR1 SGHRS, CDR2 YFSETQ.

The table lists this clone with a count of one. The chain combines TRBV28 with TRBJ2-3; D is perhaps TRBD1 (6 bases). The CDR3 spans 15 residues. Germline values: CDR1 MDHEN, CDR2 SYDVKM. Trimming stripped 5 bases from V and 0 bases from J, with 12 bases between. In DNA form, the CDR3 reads TGTGCCAGCAGTCCACAGGGCCTAAGCACAGATACGCAGTATTTT. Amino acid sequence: CASSPQGLSTDTQYF.

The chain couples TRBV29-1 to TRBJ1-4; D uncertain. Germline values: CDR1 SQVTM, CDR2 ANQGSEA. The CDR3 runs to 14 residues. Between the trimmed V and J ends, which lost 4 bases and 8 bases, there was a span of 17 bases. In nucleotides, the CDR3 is TGCAGCGTTGGCCTCGGGTCTGCTTGGGAAAAACTGTTTTTT. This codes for CSVGLGSAWEKLFF.

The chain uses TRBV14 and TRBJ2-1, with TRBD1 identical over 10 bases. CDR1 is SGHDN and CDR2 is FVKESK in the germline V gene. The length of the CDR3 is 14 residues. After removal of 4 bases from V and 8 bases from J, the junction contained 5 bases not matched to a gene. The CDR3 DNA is TGTGCCAGCAGCCGACAGGGGGCCTTCGATGAGCAGTTCTTC. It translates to CASSRQGAFDEQFF.